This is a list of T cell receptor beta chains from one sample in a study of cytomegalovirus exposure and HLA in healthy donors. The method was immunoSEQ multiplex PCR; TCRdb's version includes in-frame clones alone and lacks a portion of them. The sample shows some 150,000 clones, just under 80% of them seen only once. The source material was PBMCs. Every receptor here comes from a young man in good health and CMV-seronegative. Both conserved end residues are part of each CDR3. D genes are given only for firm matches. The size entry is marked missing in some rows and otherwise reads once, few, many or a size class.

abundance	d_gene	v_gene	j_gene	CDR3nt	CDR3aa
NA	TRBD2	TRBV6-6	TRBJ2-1	TGTGCCAGCAGCCAGACTAGCGGGAGTGAGCAGTTCTTC	CASSQTSGSEQFF
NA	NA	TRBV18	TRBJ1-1	TGTGCCAGCTCACCATCGCAGGGGAGCACTGAAGCTTTCTTT	CASSPSQGSTEAFF
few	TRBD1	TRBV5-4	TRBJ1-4	TGTGCCAGCAGCCCCGACAGGGGAAGAAAGGGAAAACTGTTTTTT	CASSPDRGRKGKLFF
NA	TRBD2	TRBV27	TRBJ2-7	TGTGCCAGCAGTCCGACTAGCGGAATCTACGAGCAGTACTTC	CASSPTSGIYEQYF
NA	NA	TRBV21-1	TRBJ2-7	TGTGCCAGCAGCCGGAGGGGGGGAAACTTCTACGAGCAGTACTTC	CASSRRGGNFYEQYF
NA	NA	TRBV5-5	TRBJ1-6	TGTGCCAGCAGCTTGCCCCCGGAGGAGGGACCCCCCCTCCACTTT	CASSLPPEEGPPLHF
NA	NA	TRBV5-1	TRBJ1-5	TGCGCCAGCAGCTTGCGAGGGTTAGGCAATCAGCCCCAGCATTTT	CASSLRGLGNQPQHF
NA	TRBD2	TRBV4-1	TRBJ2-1	TGCGCCAGCAGCCAAGGCCTAGCGGTCAGCTACAATGAGCAGTTCTTC	CASSQGLAVSYNEQFF
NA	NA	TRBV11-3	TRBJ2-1	TGTGCCAGCAGCCAAAGCCGGGACTGGACGACGAATGAGCAGTTCTTC	CASSQSRDWTTNEQFF
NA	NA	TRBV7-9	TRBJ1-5	TGTGCCAGCAGCTCGCGGGGTGATAGCAATCAGCCCCAGCATTTT	CASSSRGDSNQPQHF
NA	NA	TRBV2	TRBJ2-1	TGTGCCAGCAGTGAAAGGAGTCAGGGACTTTGGGTTAATGAGCAGTTCTTC	CASSERSQGLWVNEQFF
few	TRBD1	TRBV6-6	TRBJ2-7	TGTGCCAGCAGTACGACAGGGACCCGCTACGAGCAGTACTTC	CASSTTGTRYEQYF
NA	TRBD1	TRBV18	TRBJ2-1	TGTGCCAGCTCACGTGGGACAGGGCTGGGAGATGAGCAGTTCTTC	CASSRGTGLGDEQFF
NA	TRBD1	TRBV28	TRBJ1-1	TGTGCCAGCAGAGGACAGGGATGGAACACTGAAGCTTTCTTT	CASRGQGWNTEAFF
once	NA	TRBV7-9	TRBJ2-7	TGTGCCAGCAGCTTCTCCCAGGCTTCCTACGAGCAGTACTTC	CASSFSQASYEQYF
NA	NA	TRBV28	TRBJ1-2	TGTGCCAGCAGGGAGACAGTTAACTATGGCTACACCTTC	CASRETVNYGYTF
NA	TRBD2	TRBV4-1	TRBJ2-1	TGCGCCAGCAGCCAGAGCGGGATAAACAATGAGCAGTTCTTC	CASSQSGINNEQFF
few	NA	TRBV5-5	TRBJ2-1	TGTGCCAGCAGCCCCTTCGATGACTCCACCGGTGAGCAGTTCTTC	CASSPFDDSTGEQFF
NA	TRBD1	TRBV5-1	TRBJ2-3	TGCGCCAGCAGCCCCGAAGGGACAGGGGGCGCGTCAGATACGCAGTATTTT	CASSPEGTGGASDTQYF
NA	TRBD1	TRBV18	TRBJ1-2	TGTGCCAGCTCAGAAGAGGACAGGGGGTATGGCTACACCTTC	CASSEEDRGYGYTF
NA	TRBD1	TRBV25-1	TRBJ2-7	TGTGCCAGCAGTACCTCCGAGACAGGGGACTACGAGCAGTACTTC	CASSTSETGDYEQYF
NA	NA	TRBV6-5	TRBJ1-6	TGTGCCAGCAGTTACTCTGCGAATTCACCCCTCCACTTT	CASSYSANSPLHF
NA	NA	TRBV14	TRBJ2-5	TGTGCCAGCAGCCAAGCGGCTAGCGAGACCCAGTACTTC	CASSQAASETQYF
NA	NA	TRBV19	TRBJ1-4	TGTGCCAGTAGTACCAAAACCGGGGGATGGGATGAAAAACTGTTTTTT	CASSTKTGGWDEKLFF
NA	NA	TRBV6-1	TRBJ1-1	TGTGCCAGCAGTGAAGCTTGGGGGCTGGGCACTGAAGCTTTCTTT	CASSEAWGLGTEAFF
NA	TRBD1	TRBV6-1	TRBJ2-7	TGTGCCAGCAGTGCCGGGACAGGTTCCTACGAGCAGTACTTC	CASSAGTGSYEQYF
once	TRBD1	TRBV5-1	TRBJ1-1	TGCGCCAGCAGCTCGGCGACAGGGGTGAACACTGAAGCTTTCTTT	CASSSATGVNTEAFF
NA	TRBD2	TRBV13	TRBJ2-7	TGTGCCAGCAGCTTAACCAGCGGGGGCCCGGTCGACTACGAGCAGTACTTC	CASSLTSGGPVDYEQYF
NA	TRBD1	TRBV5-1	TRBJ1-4	TGCGCCAGCAGACAGGGGGCGTTTAATGAAAAACTGTTTTTT	CASRQGAFNEKLFF
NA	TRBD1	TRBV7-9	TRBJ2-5	TGTGCCAGCAGTTCAGGACAGGGCTGGTACCAAGAGACCCAGTACTTC	CASSSGQGWYQETQYF
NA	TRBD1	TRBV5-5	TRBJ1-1	TGTGCCAGCAGCTACGGACAGGCGACTGAAGCTTTCTTT	CASSYGQATEAFF
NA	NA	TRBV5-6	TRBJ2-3	TGTGCCAGCAGCTTGGAGTCGGGTACGCAGTATTTT	CASSLESGTQYF
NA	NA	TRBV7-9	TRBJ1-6	TGTGCCAGCAGCCATTCGAGGGGAGGGATGGGTTCACCCCTCCACTTT	CASSHSRGGMGSPLHF
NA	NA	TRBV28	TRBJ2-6	TGTGCCAGCAGTTCAGGGTACTCTGGGGCCAACGTCCTGACTTTC	CASSSGYSGANVLTF
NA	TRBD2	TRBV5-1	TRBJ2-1	TGCGCCAGCAGCCCCTTAACTAGCGTCAATGAGCAGTTCTTC	CASSPLTSVNEQFF
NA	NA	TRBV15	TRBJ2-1	TGTGCCACCAGCAGAGTAAGGGGACGGGGGACGAGCTCCTACAATGAGCAGTTCTTC	CATSRVRGRGTSSYNEQFF
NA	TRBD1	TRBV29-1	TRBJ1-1	TGCAGCGTTGCAGTCCAGGGGGACACTGAAGCTTTCTTT	CSVAVQGDTEAFF
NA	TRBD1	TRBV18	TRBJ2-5	TGTGCCAGCTCTACAGGGGGGATCGAGACCCAGTACTTC	CASSTGGIETQYF
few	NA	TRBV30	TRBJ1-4	TGTGCCTGGAGTGATCAGGGTAAAACGAGAAGGGAAAAACTGTTTTTT	CAWSDQGKTRREKLFF
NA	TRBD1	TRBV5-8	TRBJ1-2	TGTGCCAGCAGCCGGGACAGGGCCTACTATGGCTACACCTTC	CASSRDRAYYGYTF
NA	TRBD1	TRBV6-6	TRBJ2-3	TGTGCCAGCACCCAAGACAGGGGAAAAACAGATACGCAGTATTTT	CASTQDRGKTDTQYF
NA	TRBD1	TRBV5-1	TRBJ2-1	TGCGCCAGCAGCCCCGGGGCAGGGGGCAATGAGCAGTTCTTC	CASSPGAGGNEQFF
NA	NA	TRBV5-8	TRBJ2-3	TGTGCCAGCAACGGGTGGAGTAGCGAGTTAGATACGCAGTATTTT	CASNGWSSELDTQYF
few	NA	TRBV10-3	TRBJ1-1	TGTGCCATCAGTGAGTCGAGAACAGCCCATGAAGCTTTCTTT	CAISESRTAHEAFF
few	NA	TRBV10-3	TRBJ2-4	TGTGCCATCAGTGATAGCACCCAAGCCAAAAACATTCAGTACTTC	CAISDSTQAKNIQYF
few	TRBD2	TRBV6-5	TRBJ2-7	TGTGCCAGCAGTAAGGGGCTAGCGGGGTACGAGCAGTACTTC	CASSKGLAGYEQYF
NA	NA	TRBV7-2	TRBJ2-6	TGTGCCAGCAGCTTAGGAGGAGGCTACTCTGGGGCCAACGTCCTGACTTTC	CASSLGGGYSGANVLTF
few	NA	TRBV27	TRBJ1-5	TGTGCCAGCAGTTTATCCAGGGTCGGCAATCAGCCCCAGCATTTT	CASSLSRVGNQPQHF
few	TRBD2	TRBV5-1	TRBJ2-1	TGCGCCAGCAGCTTGACGCTAGCGGACTACAATGAGCAGTTCTTC	CASSLTLADYNEQFF
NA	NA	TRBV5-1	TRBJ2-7	TGCGCCAGTAGTTTAAGGGAACAGGGCGTCTACGAGCAGTACTTC	CASSLREQGVYEQYF
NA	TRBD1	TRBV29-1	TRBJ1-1	TGCAGCGTTGACCGGGCAGGGGGTGCTGAAGCTTTCTTT	CSVDRAGGAEAFF